These 5 T cell receptor beta chains originate from one sample sequenced in a study of T cell changes during pregnancy in multiple sclerosis. Data came from immunoSEQ multiplex PCR; TCRdb stores just in-frame clones and leaves some out. The repertoire consists of roughly 38,000 clones, with around 92% occurring once and the leading ten covering 20% to 30%. The sequencing here drew on CD8+ T cells from peripheral blood mononuclear cells, taken before pregnancy. The receptors derive from a female donor with multiple sclerosis, enrolled in a pregnancy study.

The chain is built from TRBV30 and TRBJ1-2; a weak D match, TRBD1 (6 bases). This CDR3 has 14 residues. The ends were cut back, 0 bases at V and 3 bases at J, with 11 bases in the middle. Germline loops: CDR1 GTSNPN, CDR2 SVGIG (reference sequence). The CDR3 DNA reads TGTGCCTGGAGTGTACACAGGGTACACTATGGCTACACCTTC. This translates into CAWSVHRVHYGYTF. Full variable domain (missing parts from reference TRBV30 and TRBJ1-2): SQTIHQWPATLVQPVGSPLSLECTVEGTSNPNLYWYRQAAGRGLQLLFYSVGIGQISSEVPQNLSASRPQDRQFILSSKKLLLSDSGFYLCAWSVHRVHYGYTFGSGTRLTVV.

The gene calls are TRBV7-9 and TRBJ1-1, with D possibly TRBD1 on 6 matching bases. V was pared by 4 bases and J by 6 bases, with 21 bases between. Germline V gene lookup returns CDR1 SEHNR and CDR2 FQNEAQ (reference sequence). The CDR3 consists of 16 residues. CDR3 in amino acids: CASSSPRGGASAEAFF. The CDR3 DNA reads TGTGCCAGCAGCTCTCCTCGGGGGGGGGCCAGCGCTGAAGCTTTCTTT.

The CDR3 region is CASSEASYRGYGYTF. For the CDR3, the DNA is TGTGCCAGCAGTGAAGCGAGCTACAGGGGGTATGGCTACACCTTC. V is TRBV6-1 and J is TRBJ1-2, with 8 positions matching TRBD1. There are 15 residues in the CDR3. The ends lost 0 bases at V and 5 bases at J; junction bases unmatched: 5. The germline V gene has CDR1 MNHNS and CDR2 SASEGT.

The chain employs TRBV27 and TRBJ1-6, with unresolved D. Germline V gene sequence: CDR1 MNHEY, CDR2 SMNVEV (reference sequence). The ends were cut back, 2 bases at V and 8 bases at J, with 10 bases in the middle. The CDR3 runs to 14 residues. The CDR3 here is CASSLVLNYSPLHF. The CDR3 DNA reads as TGTGCCAGCAGTTTAGTCTTAAACTATTCACCCCTCCACTTT.

This chain joins TRBV4-1 and TRBJ2-1; TRBD2 matches at 8 bases. V was pared by 3 bases and J by 6 bases, with 7 bases of the junction left unmatched. Per germline, CDR1 MGHRA and CDR2 YSYEKL. The CDR3 is 15 amino acids. CDR3 nucleotide sequence: TGCGCCAGCAGCCAGTCCGGGACTAGAGGCAATGAGCAGTTCTTC. Residues: CASSQSGTRGNEQFF.